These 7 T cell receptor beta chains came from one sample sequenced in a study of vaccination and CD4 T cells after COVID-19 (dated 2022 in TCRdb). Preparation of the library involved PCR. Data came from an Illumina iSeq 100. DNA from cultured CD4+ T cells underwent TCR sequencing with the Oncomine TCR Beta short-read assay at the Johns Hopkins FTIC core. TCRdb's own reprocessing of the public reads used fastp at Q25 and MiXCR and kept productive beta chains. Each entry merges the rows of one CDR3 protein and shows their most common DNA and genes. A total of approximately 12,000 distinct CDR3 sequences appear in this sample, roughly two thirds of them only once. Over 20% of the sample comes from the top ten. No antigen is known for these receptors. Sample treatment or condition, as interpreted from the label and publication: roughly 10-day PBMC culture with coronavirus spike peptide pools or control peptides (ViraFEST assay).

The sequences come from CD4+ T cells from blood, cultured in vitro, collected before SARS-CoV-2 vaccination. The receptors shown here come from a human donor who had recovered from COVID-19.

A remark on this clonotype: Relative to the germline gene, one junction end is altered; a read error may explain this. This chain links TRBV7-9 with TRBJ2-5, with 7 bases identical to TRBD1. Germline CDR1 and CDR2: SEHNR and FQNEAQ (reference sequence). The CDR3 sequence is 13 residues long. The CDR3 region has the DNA TGTGCCAGCAGCTTAGACAGGGGAGAGGCCCAGTACTTC. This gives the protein CASSLDRGEAQYF.

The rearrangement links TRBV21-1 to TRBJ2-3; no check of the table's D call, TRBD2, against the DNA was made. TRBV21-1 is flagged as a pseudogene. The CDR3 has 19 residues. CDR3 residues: CASSKEVKTSGSVSDTQYF. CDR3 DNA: TGTGCCAGCAGCAAAGAGGTGAAGACTAGCGGGAGCGTGTCAGATACGCAGTATTTT.

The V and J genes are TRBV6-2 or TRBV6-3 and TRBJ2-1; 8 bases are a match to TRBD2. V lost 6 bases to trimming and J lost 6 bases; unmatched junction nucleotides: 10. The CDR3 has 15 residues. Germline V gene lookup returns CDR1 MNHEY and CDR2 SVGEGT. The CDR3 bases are TGTGCCAGCAGCCATGAGATAGCGGGATCCAATGAGCAGTTCTTC. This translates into CASSHEIAGSNEQFF.

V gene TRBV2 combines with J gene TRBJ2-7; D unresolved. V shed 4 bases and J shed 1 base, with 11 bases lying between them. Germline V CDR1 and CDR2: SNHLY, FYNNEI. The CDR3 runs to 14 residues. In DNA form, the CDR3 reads TGTGCCAGCAGTGGTTTACTTTTGTCCTACGAGCAGTACTTC. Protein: CASSGLLLSYEQYF.

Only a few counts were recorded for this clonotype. The CDR3 sequence is CSALLRSSYNEQFF. The CDR3 bases are TGCAGTGCTCTCCTTCGTAGCTCCTACAATGAGCAGTTCTTC. This chain uses TRBV20-1 with TRBJ2-1; D remains unclear. The V and J ends lost 5 bases and 0 bases respectively, with 11 bases between them. CDR3 length equals 14 residues. The germline V gene has CDR1 DFQATT and CDR2 SNEGSKA (reference sequence).

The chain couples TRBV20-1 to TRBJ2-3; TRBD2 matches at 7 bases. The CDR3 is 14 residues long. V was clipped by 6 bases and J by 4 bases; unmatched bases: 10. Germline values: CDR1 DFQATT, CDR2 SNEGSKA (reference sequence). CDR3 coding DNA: TGCAGTGCCTGGGAGGGGAGAGATTCAGATACGCAGTATTTT. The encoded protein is CSAWEGRDSDTQYF.

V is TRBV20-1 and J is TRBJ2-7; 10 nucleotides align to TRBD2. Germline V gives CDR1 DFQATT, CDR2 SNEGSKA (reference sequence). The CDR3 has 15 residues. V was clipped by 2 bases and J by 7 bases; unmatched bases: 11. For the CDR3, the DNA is TGCAGTGCTAGAATGGGATTAGCGGGAGGTCTTGAGCAGTACTTC. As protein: CSARMGLAGGLEQYF.